One TCR beta chain is described in this entry. The antigen is unknown. PCR employed 60 Vbeta and 13 Jbeta primers. Generated by immunoSEQ multiplex PCR, the TCRdb table keeps only in-frame clones and is missing some. The table for this sample gives around 210,000 clones. This record belongs to a study of cytomegalovirus exposure and HLA in healthy donors. Notes on the study in general: Rarity marked most TCR sequences, yet some public TCRs occurred in many donors. A later analysis showed that HLA-associated TCR beta chains had undergone more clonal expansion than equally common others. Later work associated roughly 17,000 TCR beta sequences with HLA alleles at 0.05 false discovery rate.

Sequenced material: PBMCs. The TCR originated in a girl aged 2 to 10 in good health and CMV-seropositive.

CDR3: CSAGLNEKLFF. For the CDR3, the DNA is TGCAGCGCCGGACTTAATGAAAAACTGTTTTTT. V usage is TRBV29-1 and J usage is TRBJ1-4; D call uncertain. The CDR3 has 11 amino acids. CDR1 is SQVTM, CDR2 ANQGSEA, per germline. V was clipped by 7 bases and J by 4 bases, with 7 bases between them.